This T cell receptor beta chain is from a study of regulatory T cells in long-lasting Graves disease. Study-wide findings and caveats: New patients shared more than 750 public clonotypes, fewer than the roughly 2,600 shared by persistent patients.

This clonotype was seen ten or more times. Antigen: not known. Time point in this sample: newly diagnosed GD, antithyroid drugs for less than 3 months. The TCR library was prepared using RNA isolated from PBMCs. There are 18 residues in the CDR3. J lost 0 bases, V lost 6 bases, and 13 bases had no gene match. Construction of the TCR beta libraries employed iRepertoire HTBI primers in conjunction with Arm-PCR of CDR3 regions. TCRdb used MiXCR to reprocess the multiplex PCR reads, holding one entry per CDR3 protein. Of about 530,000 distinct CDR3 sequences in the sample, around 16% were seen once. This sample also appeared in a second study, on T cells in Graves' hyperthyroidism and ophthalmopathy.

The chain employs TRBV12-3 or TRBV12-4 and TRBJ2-3, with 9 positions matching TRBD2. The clonotype originates from a woman in her forties or fifties with Graves disease. Sample: peripheral blood mononuclear cells (PBMCs), taken at new diagnosis, from a patient treated with antithyroid drugs. The CDR3 is CASSPRVGLAVSTDTQYF. In DNA form, the CDR3 reads TGTGCCAGCAGCCCCCGAGTGGGACTAGCAGTTAGCACAGATACGCAGTATTTT.